The clone carrying this T cell receptor (beta chain) was observed a few times. The data originate from a study of T-cell reconstitution after alpha-beta-depleted transplantation in children. V gave up 6 bases and J gave up 5 bases, with 14 bases separating them. This CDR3 region has 13 residues. Germline CDR1 is SGHRS and CDR2 is YFSETQ. Construction of the TCRbeta library involved unique molecular identifiers. Each CDR3 protein is one row after TCRdb ran MiXCR on the PCR reads. The sample lists roughly 300,000 distinct CDR3 sequences, 10% to 13% occurring once. This chain uses TRBV5-1 with TRBJ1-2; the D gene is possibly TRBD1 (6 bases). The material was PBMCs from the stem cell graft donor, obtained from the stem cell graft. The TCR comes from a human donor who donated a stem cell graft to a child with acute lymphoblastic leukemia. The CDR3 is CASTYGGSYGYTF. CDR3 sequence (DNA): TGCGCCAGCACCTACGGGGGCAGTTATGGCTACACCTTC.